This T cell receptor beta chain derives from a study of early T cells in non-severe SARS-CoV-2 infection. For the study at large: Sequencing input comprised bulk RNA from unsorted whole blood; chain pairing was not available. Findings and limits, study-wide: Matching with VDJdb favored anti-spike CD8 responses (missing private and CD4 specificities).

With respect to this clonotype: Antigen unknown.

The V gene's germline CDR1 is LNHDA and CDR2 SQIVND (reference sequence). V lost 3 bases and J lost 2, with 8 bases in between. This CDR3 comprises 13 residues. Individual cDNA molecules carried attached unique molecular identifiers. Via MiXCR, TCRdb re-called the 5' RACE reads, giving one row per CDR3 protein. The sample lists 55,000 to 80,000 distinct CDR3 sequences, roughly 12% seen once, with 1.3% to 1.5% in the top ten. The gene calls are TRBV19 and TRBJ2-7; D ambiguous. This clonotype originated in an adult who was a healthcare worker with PCR-confirmed SARS-CoV-2 infection or an uninfected control (not recorded which). This specimen consisted of whole blood, obtained at baseline. CDR3 protein: CASSISLTYEQYF. The CDR3, as DNA: TGTGCCAGTAGTATTTCTCTAACCTACGAGCAGTACTTC. Using reference TRBV19 and TRBJ2-7 for the parts outside the CDR3, the full variable domain is DGGITQSPKYLFRKEGQNVTLSCEQNLNHDAMYWYRQDPGQGLRLIYYSQIVNDFQKGDIAEGYSVSREKKESFPLTVTSAQKNPTAFYLCASSISLTYEQYFGPGTRLTVT.